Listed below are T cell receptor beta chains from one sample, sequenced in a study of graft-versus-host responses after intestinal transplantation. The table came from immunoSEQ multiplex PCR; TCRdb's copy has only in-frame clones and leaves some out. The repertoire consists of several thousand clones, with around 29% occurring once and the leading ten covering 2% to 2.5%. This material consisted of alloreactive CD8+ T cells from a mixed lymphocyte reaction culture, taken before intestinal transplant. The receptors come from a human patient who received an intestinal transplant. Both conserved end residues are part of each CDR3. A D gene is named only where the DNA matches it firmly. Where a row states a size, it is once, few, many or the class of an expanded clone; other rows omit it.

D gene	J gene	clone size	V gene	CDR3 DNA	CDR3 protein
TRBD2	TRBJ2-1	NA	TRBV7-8	TGTGCCAGCAGCTTCGGGCTAGCGGGGGGAATAACCTACAATGAGCAGTTCTTC	CASSFGLAGGITYNEQFF
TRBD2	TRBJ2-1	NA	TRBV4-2	TGTGCCAGCAGCCCTCTTTTGTTTACTAGCGGGACCTACAATGAGCAGTTCTTC	CASSPLLFTSGTYNEQFF
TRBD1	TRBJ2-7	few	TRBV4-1	TGCGCCAGCAGCCAAGCGGGACAGGGTACCTACGAGCAGTACTTC	CASSQAGQGTYEQYF
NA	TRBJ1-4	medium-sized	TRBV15	TGTGCCACCAGCCGCGGGCAAGCAACTAATGAAAAACTGTTTTTT	CATSRGQATNEKLFF
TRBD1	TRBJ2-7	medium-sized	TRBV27	TGTGCCAGCAGTTGGACAGGGACCTACGAGCAGTACTTC	CASSWTGTYEQYF
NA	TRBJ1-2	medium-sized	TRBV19	TGTGCCAGTAGTATATGGTTTGCGGACTATGGCTACACCTTC	CASSIWFADYGYTF
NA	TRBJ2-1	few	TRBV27	TGTGCCAGCAGTTTCTACTCCTACAATGAGCAGTTCTTC	CASSFYSYNEQFF
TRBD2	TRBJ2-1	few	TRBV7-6	TGTGCCAGCAGCTTAGAGGGGACTAGCGGTTACAATGAGCAGTTCTTC	CASSLEGTSGYNEQFF
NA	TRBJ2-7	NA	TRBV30	TGTGCCTGGTCCTGGGGGGGCCCCGACGAGCAGTACTTC	CAWSWGGPDEQYF
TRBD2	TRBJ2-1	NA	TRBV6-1	TGTGCCAGCAGTGAACTACTAGCGGGTTACAATGAGCAGTTCTTC	CASSELLAGYNEQFF
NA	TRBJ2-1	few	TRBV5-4	TGTGCCAACTCGGACTACCGCTCCTACAATGAGCAGTTCTTC	CANSDYRSYNEQFF
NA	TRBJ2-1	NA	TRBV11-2	TGTGCCAGCAGCTCGGGACTTACTGACAATGAGCAGTTCTTC	CASSSGLTDNEQFF
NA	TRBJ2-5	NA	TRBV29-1	TGCAGCGTTGCTACTAGCAGAGAGACCCAGTACTTC	CSVATSRETQYF
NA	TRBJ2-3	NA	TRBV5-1	TGCGCCAGCAGCTTGGGCGTCTTTCAGGGAGGAGATACGCAGTATTTT	CASSLGVFQGGDTQYF
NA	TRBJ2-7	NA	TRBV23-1	TGCGCCAGCAGTCAACCAGGACAGTGTTTTGGGCAGTACTTC	CASSQPGQCFGQYF
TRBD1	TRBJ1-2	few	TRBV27	TGTGCCAGCAGTTACTCAGGGGGCTTGTACTATGGCTACACCTTC	CASSYSGGLYYGYTF
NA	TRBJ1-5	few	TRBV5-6	TGTGCCAGCAGCCTCGGCAACAGGGAAGAACAGCCCCAGCATTTT	CASSLGNREEQPQHF
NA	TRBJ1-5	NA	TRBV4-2	TGTGCCAGCAGCCAAGAAGCAGGGGGCAATCAGCCCCAGCATTTT	CASSQEAGGNQPQHF
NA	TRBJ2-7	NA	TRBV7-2	TGTGCCAGCAGCTTGCACACAGGGTCGAAAGGGGAGCAGTACTTC	CASSLHTGSKGEQYF
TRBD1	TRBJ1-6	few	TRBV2	TGTGCCAGCAGTTCCAGGGGGACCTCCTATAATTCACCCCTCCACTTT	CASSSRGTSYNSPLHF
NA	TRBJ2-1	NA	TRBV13	TGTGCCAGCAGCTTAGCGCGGAATGAGCAGTTCTTC	CASSLARNEQFF
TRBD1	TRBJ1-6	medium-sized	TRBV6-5	TGTGCCAGCAGTTACGCCGGGACAGGGGCCTACTCGCACCTCCACTTT	CASSYAGTGAYSHLHF
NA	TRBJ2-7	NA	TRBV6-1	TGTGCCAGCAGTCCAGCGGACGCCTACGAGCAGTACTTC	CASSPADAYEQYF
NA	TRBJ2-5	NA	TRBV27	TGTGCCAGCAGTCCCAGACTACAAGAGACCCAGTACTTC	CASSPRLQETQYF
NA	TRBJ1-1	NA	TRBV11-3	TGTGCCAGCAGCTTAGCCGGGAACACTGAAGCTTTCTTT	CASSLAGNTEAFF
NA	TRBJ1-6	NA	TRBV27	TGTGCCAGCAGTTTATGGAACAGAAATTCACCCCTCCACTTT	CASSLWNRNSPLHF
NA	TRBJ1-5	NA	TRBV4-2	TGTGCCAGCAGCTTGTCGAACGGAGCCCAGCATTTT	CASSLSNGAQHF
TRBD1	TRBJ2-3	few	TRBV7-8	TGTGCCAGCAGCTTAGATGACAGGGGGCGCGAGACAGATACGCAGTATTTT	CASSLDDRGRETDTQYF
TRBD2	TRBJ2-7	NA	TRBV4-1	TGCGCCAGCAGCCCAAACCCAGGACTAGTTTATCACGAGCAGTACTTC	CASSPNPGLVYHEQYF
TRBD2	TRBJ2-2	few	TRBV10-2	TGCGCCAGCAGCAGACTAGCAGAGTTACCCGGGGAGCTGTTTTTT	CASSRLAELPGELFF
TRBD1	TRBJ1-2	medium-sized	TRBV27	TGTGCCAGCAGACGGGGACAGGGACCTTACTATGGCTACACCTTC	CASRRGQGPYYGYTF
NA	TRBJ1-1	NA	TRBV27	TGTGCCAGCAGTTGGGGGGGGAATACTGAAGCTTTCTTT	CASSWGGNTEAFF
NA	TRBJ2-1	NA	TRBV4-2	TGTGCCAGCAGCCAGGGTGCGGGCACACTAGGGTACGTGGTGGAGCAGTTCTTC	CASSQGAGTLGYVVEQFF
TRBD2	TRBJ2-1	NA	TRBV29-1	TGCAGCGTTGAAGATACGGGGACTAGCCCCAGCAATGAGCAGTTCTTC	CSVEDTGTSPSNEQFF
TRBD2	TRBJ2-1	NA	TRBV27	TGTGCCAGCAGTTTATTCGGGCTAGCGGGCGTCCCGTTCTTC	CASSLFGLAGVPFF
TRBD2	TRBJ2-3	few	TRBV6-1	TGTGCCAGCAGTCAAGGACTAGCGGGAAACACAGATACGCAGTATTTT	CASSQGLAGNTDTQYF
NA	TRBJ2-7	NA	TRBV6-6	TGTGCCAGCAGTTACTCTCAGGTTCCTCCCTACGAGCAGTACTTC	CASSYSQVPPYEQYF
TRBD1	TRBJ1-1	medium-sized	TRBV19	TGTGCCAGTAGTTCTACAGGGGGCATAACTGAAGCTTTCTTT	CASSSTGGITEAFF
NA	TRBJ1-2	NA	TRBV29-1	TGCAGCGTTGCTGTTCACCGCAAACACTTC	CSVAVHRKHF
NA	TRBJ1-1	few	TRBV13	TGTGCCAGCAGCTTAGCTTGGGGGGACACTGAAGCTTTCTTT	CASSLAWGDTEAFF
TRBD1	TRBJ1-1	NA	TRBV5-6	TGTGCCAGCAGCCCCCCTTACAGGGGGCGCGGATCGGACACTGAAGCTTTCTTT	CASSPPYRGRGSDTEAFF
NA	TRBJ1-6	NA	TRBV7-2	TGTGCCAGCAGCATCGTTGGGGCAGGCGTCTACGGCAATTCACCCCTCCACTTT	CASSIVGAGVYGNSPLHF
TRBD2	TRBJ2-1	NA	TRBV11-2	TGTGCCAGCAGCCTGACCGGGACTAGCGGGGGCTCCTACAATGAGCAGTTCTTC	CASSLTGTSGGSYNEQFF
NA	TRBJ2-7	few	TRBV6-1	TGTGCCAGCAGTGAGTTCCTAGTGGGCTACGAGCAGTACTTC	CASSEFLVGYEQYF
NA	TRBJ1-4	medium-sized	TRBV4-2	TGTGCCAGCAGCCAAGGCCCACAGGGTCCGCAGGAAAAACTGTTTTTT	CASSQGPQGPQEKLFF
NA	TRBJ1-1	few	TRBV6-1	TGTGCCAGCAGCTACCCAAGTTGGGGGGGTGAAGCTTTCTTT	CASSYPSWGGEAFF
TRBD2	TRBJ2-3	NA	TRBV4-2	TGTGCCAGCAGCCAAGATGACGGGAGGCTCACAGATACGCAGTATTTT	CASSQDDGRLTDTQYF
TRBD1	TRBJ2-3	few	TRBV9	TGTGCCAGCAGCGCCGACGGGACAGGGGGGATCACAGATACGCAGTATTTT	CASSADGTGGITDTQYF
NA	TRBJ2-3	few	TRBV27	TGTGCCAGCAGCTCGCTCCTAGCGGATACGCAGTATTTT	CASSSLLADTQYF
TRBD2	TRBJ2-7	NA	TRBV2	TGTGCCGGGGGACTAAGCTCCTACGAGCAGTACTTC	CAGGLSSYEQYF
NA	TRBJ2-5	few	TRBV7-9	TGTGCCAGCAGCCTAGTAGGGGGAGTAGAGACCCAGTACTTC	CASSLVGGVETQYF
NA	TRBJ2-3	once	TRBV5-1	TGCGCCAGCAGCTTCGCGGGTACGCAGTATTTT	CASSFAGTQYF
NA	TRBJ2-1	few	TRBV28	TGTGCCAGCAGGACCGATCACACTAGCAGGGCGCACAATGAGCAGTTCTTC	CASRTDHTSRAHNEQFF